These T cell receptor beta chains were read from a single sample in a study of beta chain features in type 1 diabetes. Clones were sequenced by immunoSEQ multiplex PCR, and TCRdb holds only the in-frame ones, with some missing. The repertoire has about 900,000 clones, 17% of them found once; the top ten carry 0.023%. Sequencing was performed on naive CD4+ T cells from blood. The receptors were sampled from a woman younger than 35 in good health. CDR3s include the opening cysteine and the closing phenylalanine or tryptophan. Fields, in order: V gene, clone size, D gene, J gene, CDR3 DNA, CDR3 protein. A D gene is named only where the DNA matches it firmly. Clone size is stated in some rows and not others, as once, few, many or a class when expanded.

TRBV5-1,few,NA,TRBJ2-1,TGCGCCAGCAGCTTGGCCTCGTGGAGGCCCACCTACAATGAGCAGTTCTTC,CASSLASWRPTYNEQFF
TRBV7-6,few,TRBD2,TRBJ2-7,TGTGCCAGCAGCCCAAGGACTAGCGGATTGGTTTACGAGCAGTACTTC,CASSPRTSGLVYEQYF
TRBV27,NA,TRBD2,TRBJ2-7,TGTGCCAGTCGGGACTACTCCCTCTCCGAGCAGTACTTC,CASRDYSLSEQYF
TRBV7-9,NA,NA,TRBJ1-5,TGTGCCAGCAGCCGCGCCGATGTCCAGCCCCAGCATTTT,CASSRADVQPQHF
TRBV7-9,few,NA,TRBJ2-1,TGTGCCAGCAGTCCATCTGAGCAGTTCTTC,CASSPSEQFF
TRBV7-9,few,NA,TRBJ1-4,TGTGCCAGCAGCTTGCAGGGCCGGGAAAAACTGTTTTTT,CASSLQGREKLFF
TRBV18,few,TRBD2,TRBJ2-1,TGTGCCAGCTCACCCGTCCCGGGACTAGCGGGAGTCGGGAATGAGCAGTTCTTC,CASSPVPGLAGVGNEQFF
TRBV5-8,NA,NA,TRBJ2-7,TGTGCCAGCAGCTTGAGATACGAGCAGTACTTC,CASSLRYEQYF
TRBV5-4,few,NA,TRBJ1-2,TGTGCCAGCAGCCAACCCTACAGGAATACTAACTATGGCTACACCTTC,CASSQPYRNTNYGYTF
TRBV7-9,NA,NA,TRBJ2-5,TGTGCCAGCAGCTTAATTTCGGCCGGAGAGACCCAGTACTTC,CASSLISAGETQYF
TRBV18,few,TRBD2,TRBJ2-1,TGTGCCAGCTCCCTCCAGCGGGAGGCGGCCTACAATGAGCAGTTCTTC,CASSLQREAAYNEQFF
TRBV23-1,NA,TRBD1,TRBJ2-1,TGCGCCAGCAGTCAAAACACTCTACTCCGACAGGGGGCGGGAGAGGACTCCCTGAACAAGGAGCAGTTCTTC,CASSQNTLLRQGAGEDSLNKEQFF
TRBV27,NA,NA,TRBJ2-2,TGTGCCAGCAGTCCCCAGGTGAACACCGGGGAGCTGTTTTTT,CASSPQVNTGELFF
TRBV7-8,few,NA,TRBJ2-3,TGTGCCAGCAGCATACAACTCACAGATACGCAGTATTTT,CASSIQLTDTQYF
TRBV7-2,few,NA,TRBJ2-5,TGTGCCAGCAGCTCCACGGGATGGGGCACTCGGACCCAGTACTTC,CASSSTGWGTRTQYF
TRBV10-3,NA,TRBD2,TRBJ2-1,TGTGCCATCGGTTCGAGGCGGGAGGCAGACAATGAGCAGTTCTTC,CAIGSRREADNEQFF
TRBV4-3,few,TRBD2,TRBJ2-7,TGCGCCAGCAGCCAAGATTTTAGCGGGAGCTTTTTTTACGAGCAGTACTTC,CASSQDFSGSFFYEQYF
TRBV5-4,NA,NA,TRBJ2-5,TGTGCCAGCAGCTTGGCGGGCAGAAAAGAGACCCAGTACTTC,CASSLAGRKETQYF
TRBV29-1,NA,TRBD2,TRBJ2-5,TGCAGCGCTCCGACCCCGGGCGGGGGGAGTCAAGAGACCCAGTACTTC,CSAPTPGGGSQETQYF
TRBV7-2,NA,TRBD1,TRBJ2-4,TGTGCCAGCAGCCCCGGGACAGGGGACATTCAGTACTTC,CASSPGTGDIQYF
TRBV28,few,NA,TRBJ2-4,TGTGCCAGCAGTTTTTTCTCGTTAGATGCCAAAAACATTCAGTACTTC,CASSFFSLDAKNIQYF
TRBV27,few,NA,TRBJ2-2,TGTGCCAGCAGTTTTAGGTCGACGGATCTCGCCGGGGAGCTGTTTTTT,CASSFRSTDLAGELFF
TRBV10-3,NA,TRBD1,TRBJ1-1,TGTGCCATCAGCGATAGGGACAGGTGGGGTACTGAAGCTTTCTTT,CAISDRDRWGTEAFF
TRBV4-2,few,NA,TRBJ2-2,TGTGCCAGCAGCCCCGGACGGAAGAACACCGGGGAGCTGTTTTTT,CASSPGRKNTGELFF
TRBV4-2,NA,NA,TRBJ2-3,TGTGCCAGCAGCCCCCTCACGAGGGGCACAGATACGCAGTATTTT,CASSPLTRGTDTQYF
TRBV5-4,few,TRBD2,TRBJ2-1,TGTGCCAGCAGATCCGGGACTAGTGAGTACAATGAGCAGTTCTTC,CASRSGTSEYNEQFF
TRBV19,few,NA,TRBJ2-2,TGTGCCAGTAGTCGGAGTTACACCGGGGAGCTGTTTTTT,CASSRSYTGELFF
TRBV6-6,NA,TRBD2,TRBJ2-1,TGTGCCAGCAGTTACCCGGGACTAGTGGGGGGGCAGTTCTTC,CASSYPGLVGGQFF
TRBV4-3,few,TRBD1,TRBJ2-7,TGCGCCAGCAGCCAAGTGGGGACAGGGACCTACGAGCAGTACTTC,CASSQVGTGTYEQYF
TRBV6-6,NA,TRBD2,TRBJ2-7,TGTGCCAGCAGTTACATTGCTAGCGGTCACGAGCAGTACTTC,CASSYIASGHEQYF
TRBV18,NA,TRBD2,TRBJ2-1,TGTGCCAGCTCACCACTCGCGACTAGCGCAGGCAATGAGCAGTTCTTC,CASSPLATSAGNEQFF
TRBV7-2,few,NA,TRBJ2-5,TGTGCCAGCAGCTTACCAAGCCCCCTGTTGTGGGAGACCCAGTACTTC,CASSLPSPLLWETQYF
TRBV19,few,NA,TRBJ2-7,TGTGCCAGTAGTGGACTCCAGGCAGGAACCTACGAGCAGTACTTC,CASSGLQAGTYEQYF
TRBV29-1,few,NA,TRBJ1-1,TGCAGCGTTGAACGTGGAAGCCAGAAGAACACTGAAGCTTTCTTT,CSVERGSQKNTEAFF
TRBV18,NA,NA,TRBJ1-1,TGTGCCAGCTCACCGGCGGGGAGGACTGAAGCTTTCTTT,CASSPAGRTEAFF
TRBV28,NA,NA,TRBJ1-2,TGTGCCAGCACGGGAACCGGGGAGTATGGCTACACCTTC,CASTGTGEYGYTF
TRBV4-1,few,TRBD1,TRBJ1-2,TGCGCCAGCAGCCATGGGGACAGGGGAGGCTACACCTTC,CASSHGDRGGYTF
TRBV7-9,NA,NA,TRBJ2-5,TGTGCCAGCAGACAAACAGGGCTGAACCAAGAGGCCCAGTACTTC,CASRQTGLNQEAQYF
TRBV5-4,NA,TRBD2,TRBJ2-5,TGTGCCAGCAGCCCGGCGGGGGGGGAGACCCAGTACTTC,CASSPAGGETQYF
TRBV28,few,NA,TRBJ1-2,TGTGCCTCTGTCGCGAACTATGGCTACACCTTC,CASVANYGYTF
TRBV7-9,few,NA,TRBJ2-5,TGTGCCAGCAGACGTACAGGGAGTACGGCCCAGTACTTC,CASRRTGSTAQYF
TRBV11-2,NA,NA,TRBJ2-1,TGTGCCAGCAGCTTAGTTGGGTTTGGTAGCGGAGACAATGAGCAGTTCTTC,CASSLVGFGSGDNEQFF
TRBV29-1,few,NA,TRBJ2-7,TGCAGCGTTGTCGGGGGACGGGGAGCCTACGAGCAGTACTTC,CSVVGGRGAYEQYF
TRBV7-3,few,NA,TRBJ2-1,TGTGCCAGCAGCCCCGACCCAACCTACAATGAGCAGTTCTTC,CASSPDPTYNEQFF
TRBV28,NA,NA,TRBJ1-2,TGTGCCAGCAGTTTAGAGGCTCCCTATGGCTACACCTTC,CASSLEAPYGYTF
TRBV5-1,NA,TRBD1,TRBJ2-7,TGCGCCAGCAGCTTGGGACAGGGCTTCCGCGAGCAGTACTTC,CASSLGQGFREQYF
TRBV7-8,NA,NA,TRBJ2-2,TGTGCCAGCAGACCCCGGAACACCGGGGAGCTGTTTTTT,CASRPRNTGELFF
TRBV5-1,few,TRBD2,TRBJ2-3,TGCGCCAGCAGCTTGAGACTAGCGGGAGACGGCACAGATACGCAGTATTTT,CASSLRLAGDGTDTQYF
TRBV15,few,NA,TRBJ1-3,TGTGCCACCAGCAGAGGAGGACTTAGCTCTGGAAACACCATATATTTT,CATSRGGLSSGNTIYF
TRBV7-9,few,TRBD1,TRBJ1-1,TGTGCCAGCAGTCGTATACCGGGACAGGGCCGGACTGAAGCTTTCTTT,CASSRIPGQGRTEAFF
TRBV7-3,few,NA,TRBJ2-6,TGTGCCAGCAGCTTAAATAGTGGGGCCAACGTCCTGACTTTC,CASSLNSGANVLTF
TRBV7-9,few,NA,TRBJ1-1,TGTGCCAGCAGCTTATTATCGACAAACACTGAAGCTTTCTTT,CASSLLSTNTEAFF
TRBV27,few,NA,TRBJ2-5,TGTGCCAGCAGTTCGGGCTTAGGCTCGGAGACCCAGTACTTC,CASSSGLGSETQYF